The sequence of this T cell receptor beta chain was determined in a study of blood T cell repertoires in COVID-19. Looking at the study overall: Acute-phase and convalescent COVID-19 samples originated in the United States, Italy and Spain.

Data came from immunoSEQ multiplex PCR; TCRdb stores just in-frame clones and leaves some out. The sample lists tens of thousands of clones, about three quarters seen once, with approximately 20% in the top ten. A single count supports this clone. Patients from Seattle were sampled longitudinally, starting during active infection. Germline CDR1 and CDR2: SGDLS and YYNGEE. CDR3 size: 16 residues. Trimming took off 0 bases at V and 2 bases at J, with 13 bases between the two ends. The sequenced sample was peripheral blood. The TCR comes from a man aged 30 to 45 with COVID-19, enrolled during active disease. The rearrangement links TRBV9 to TRBJ2-3; D perhaps matches TRBD1 (6 bases). In DNA, the CDR3 is TGTGCCAGCAGCGTAGGTGGCAGGGGAGACACAGATACGCAGTATTTT. Residues: CASSVGGRGDTDTQYF.